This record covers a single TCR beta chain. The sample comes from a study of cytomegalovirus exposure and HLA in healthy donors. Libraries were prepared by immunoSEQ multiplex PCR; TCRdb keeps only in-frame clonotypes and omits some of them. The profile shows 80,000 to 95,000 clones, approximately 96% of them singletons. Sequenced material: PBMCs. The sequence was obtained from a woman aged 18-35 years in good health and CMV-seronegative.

CDR3 nucleotides: TGTGCCAGCTCACCCCTGTTCCCGGGACAGACTGACACTGAAGCTTTCTTT. It translates to CASSPLFPGQTDTEAFF. This sequence joins TRBV18 and TRBJ1-1, with 7 bases fitting TRBD1. V shed 3 bases, J shed 3 bases, and the junction held 13 bases outside the gene matches. The CDR3 covers 17 residues. The germline V gene has CDR1 KGHSH and CDR2 LQKENI. Together with reference TRBV18 and TRBJ1-1, the CDR3 gives the full variable domain: NAGVMQNPRHLVRRRGQEARLRCSPMKGHSHVYWYRQLPEEGLKFMVYLQKENIIDESGMPKERFSAEFPKEGPSILRIQQVVRGDSAAYFCASSPLFPGQTDTEAFFGQGTRLTVV.